This T cell receptor beta chain is from a study of blood T cell repertoires in COVID-19. In the original analysis: The assay estimated nucleated cells by amplifying reference gene primers. Produced via immunoSEQ multiplex PCR; TCRdb's table is partial and in-frame only. The DNA gave D and trimming, while V, J and clone size come from that table. The profile shows roughly 300,000 clones, about 90% of them singletons. The V and J ends lost 1 base and 1 base respectively, with 5 bases between them. CDR1 and CDR2 (germline): SGHTA, FQGNSA. The CDR3 sequence is 13 residues long. The origin of this receptor is a woman between 45 and 65 years old who had recovered from COVID-19. Input material: peripheral blood. The chain joins TRBV7-2 to TRBJ2-7; D not certain. This CDR3 reads CASSLGPSYEQYF. DNA for the CDR3: TGTGCCAGCAGCTTAGGTCCATCCTACGAGCAGTACTTC.